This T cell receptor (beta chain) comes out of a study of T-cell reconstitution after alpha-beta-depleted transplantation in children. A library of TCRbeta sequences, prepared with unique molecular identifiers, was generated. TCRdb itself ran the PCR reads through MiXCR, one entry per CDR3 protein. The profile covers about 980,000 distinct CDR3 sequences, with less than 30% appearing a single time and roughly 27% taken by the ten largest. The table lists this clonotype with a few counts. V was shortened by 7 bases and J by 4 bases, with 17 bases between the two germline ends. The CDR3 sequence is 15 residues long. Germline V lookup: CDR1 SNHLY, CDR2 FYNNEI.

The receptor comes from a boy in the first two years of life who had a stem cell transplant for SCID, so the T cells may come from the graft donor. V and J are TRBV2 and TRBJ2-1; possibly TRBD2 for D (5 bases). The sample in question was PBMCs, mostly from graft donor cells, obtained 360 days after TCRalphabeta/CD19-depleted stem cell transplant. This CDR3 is CASKADVGVYNEQFF. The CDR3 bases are TGTGCCAGCAAGGCTGATGTCGGGGTATACAATGAGCAGTTCTTC.